The rows below give T cell receptor beta chains drawn from one sample of a study of blood T cell repertoires in COVID-19. Libraries were prepared by immunoSEQ multiplex PCR; TCRdb keeps only in-frame clonotypes and omits some of them. The table lists tens of thousands of clones, around 80% of them singletons. Sequencing used peripheral blood. All receptors derive from a man in his fifties or sixties with acute or convalescent COVID-19. CDR3s include the opening cysteine and the closing phenylalanine or tryptophan. D genes are given only for firm matches. Size tells how often a clone was seen (once, few, many) or the class of an expanded clone, and some rows leave it out.

clone size: .
D gene: TRBD1
J gene: TRBJ1-5
V gene: TRBV6-2/TRBV6-3
CDR3 DNA: TGTGCCAGCAGTTTGACAGGGAATCAGCCCCAGCATTTT
CDR3 protein: CASSLTGNQPQHF

clone size: .
D gene: TRBD2
J gene: TRBJ2-1
V gene: TRBV19
CDR3 DNA: TGTGCCAGTAGTACCCCCCCGGGACTAGCCATCTACAATGAGCAGTTCTTC
CDR3 protein: CASSTPPGLAIYNEQFF

clone size: .
D gene: TRBD2
J gene: TRBJ2-2
V gene: TRBV5-4
CDR3 DNA: TGTGCCAGCAGCAGGACTAGCGGGAGCAATGCCGGGGAGCTGTTTTTT
CDR3 protein: CASSRTSGSNAGELFF

clone size: once
D gene: .
J gene: TRBJ1-1
V gene: TRBV6-5
CDR3 DNA: TGTGCCAGCAGTTACCAAAACACTGAAGCTTTCTTT
CDR3 protein: CASSYQNTEAFF

clone size: .
D gene: .
J gene: TRBJ2-1
V gene: TRBV4-3
CDR3 DNA: TGCGCCAGCAGCCATGAGGGTTTGGGTTCATACAATGAGCAGTTCTTC
CDR3 protein: CASSHEGLGSYNEQFF

clone size: few
D gene: .
J gene: TRBJ2-1
V gene: TRBV24-1
CDR3 DNA: TGTGCCACCAGTGATGGCATATCCTCCTACAATGAGCAGTTCTTC
CDR3 protein: CATSDGISSYNEQFF

clone size: .
D gene: TRBD1
J gene: TRBJ1-1
V gene: TRBV19
CDR3 DNA: TGTGCCAGTAGTATAACGGGACAGGAGAACACTGAAGCTTTCTTT
CDR3 protein: CASSITGQENTEAFF

clone size: .
D gene: .
J gene: TRBJ1-4
V gene: TRBV5-1
CDR3 DNA: TGCGCCAGCAGCTATGGACAGCATAATGAAAAACTGTTTTTT
CDR3 protein: CASSYGQHNEKLFF

clone size: .
D gene: .
J gene: TRBJ2-1
V gene: TRBV30
CDR3 DNA: TGTGCCTGGAGTGTACGACTAGACGGCAATGAGCAGTTCTTC
CDR3 protein: CAWSVRLDGNEQFF

clone size: .
D gene: .
J gene: TRBJ2-5
V gene: TRBV28
CDR3 DNA: TGTGCCAGCAGCTATTCACCACAGCAAAAGACCCAGTACTTC
CDR3 protein: CASSYSPQQKTQYF

clone size: .
D gene: .
J gene: TRBJ2-7
V gene: TRBV11-2
CDR3 DNA: TGTGCCAGCAGCTTCCTGGGGAGGGAGCAGTACTTC
CDR3 protein: CASSFLGREQYF

clone size: .
D gene: .
J gene: TRBJ1-5
V gene: TRBV7-5
CDR3 DNA: TGTGCCATCAAAAGGGGGCGGAAGCCCCAGCATTTT
CDR3 protein: CAIKRGRKPQHF

clone size: .
D gene: TRBD2
J gene: TRBJ2-1
V gene: TRBV4-3
CDR3 DNA: TGCGCCAGCAGCCAAGATCCGGCGGGAGCCTACAATGAGCAGTTCTTC
CDR3 protein: CASSQDPAGAYNEQFF

clone size: .
D gene: .
J gene: TRBJ2-7
V gene: TRBV27
CDR3 DNA: TGTGCCAGCAGTTTCGTACAGTATCACGAGCAGTACTTC
CDR3 protein: CASSFVQYHEQYF

clone size: .
D gene: .
J gene: TRBJ2-7
V gene: TRBV5-4
CDR3 DNA: TGTGCCAGCAGCTACCGGGCGGGGTCCGAAGTCGAGCAGTACTTC
CDR3 protein: CASSYRAGSEVEQYF

clone size: .
D gene: TRBD2
J gene: TRBJ2-3
V gene: TRBV7-2
CDR3 DNA: TGTGCCAGCAGCGGTTCGGCGGGAGGGAGCGCAGATACGCAGTATTTT
CDR3 protein: CASSGSAGGSADTQYF